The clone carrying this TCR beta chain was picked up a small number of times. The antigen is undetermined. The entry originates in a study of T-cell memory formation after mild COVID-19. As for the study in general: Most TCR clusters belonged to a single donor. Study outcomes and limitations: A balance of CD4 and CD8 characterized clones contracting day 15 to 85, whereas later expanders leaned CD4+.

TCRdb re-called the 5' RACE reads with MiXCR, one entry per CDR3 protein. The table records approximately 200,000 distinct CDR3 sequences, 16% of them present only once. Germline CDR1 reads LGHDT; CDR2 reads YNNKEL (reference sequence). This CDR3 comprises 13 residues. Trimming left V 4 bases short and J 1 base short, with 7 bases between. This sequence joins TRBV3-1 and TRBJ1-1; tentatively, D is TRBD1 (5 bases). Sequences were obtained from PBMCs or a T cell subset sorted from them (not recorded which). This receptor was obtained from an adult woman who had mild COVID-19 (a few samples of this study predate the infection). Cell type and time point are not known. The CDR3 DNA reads TGTGCCAGCAGCCCCCAGGGGAACACTGAAGCTTTCTTT. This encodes CASSPQGNTEAFF.